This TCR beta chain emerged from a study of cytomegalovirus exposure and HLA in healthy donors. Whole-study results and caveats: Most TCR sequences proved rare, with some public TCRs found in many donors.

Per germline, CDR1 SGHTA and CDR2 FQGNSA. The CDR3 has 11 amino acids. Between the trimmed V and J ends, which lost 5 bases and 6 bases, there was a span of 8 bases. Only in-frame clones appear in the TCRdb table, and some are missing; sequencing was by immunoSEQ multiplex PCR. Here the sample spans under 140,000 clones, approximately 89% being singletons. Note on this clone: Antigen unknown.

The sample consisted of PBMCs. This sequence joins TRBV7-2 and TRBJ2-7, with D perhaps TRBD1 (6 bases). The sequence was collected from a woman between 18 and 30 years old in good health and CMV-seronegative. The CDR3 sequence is CASSDRTEQYF. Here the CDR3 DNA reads TGTGCCAGCAGCGACAGGACCGAGCAGTACTTC.